The T cell receptor beta chain described here comes from a study of early T cells in non-severe SARS-CoV-2 infection (dated by TCRdb to the early 2020s). Regarding the research as a whole: Because TCR sequencing relied on bulk RNA taken from unsorted whole blood, pairing of alpha and beta chains was not possible. Broader findings and caveats from the paper: Matching against VDJdb was skewed toward anti-spike CD8 responses, likely underestimated virus-specific expansions, and missed private and CD4 specificities.

This clonotype has only a few counts. Its antigen is currently not known. One base away there is no much larger clone; base qualities are not given. This was a case-control study nested in a cohort of healthcare workers in London, UK, who had nasopharyngeal swab PCR tests and blood samples taken every week. Healthcare workers were recruited between 23 and 31 March 2020, during the week of the UK lockdown, and were followed weekly for up to roughly 16 weeks. From the cysteine up to the phenylalanine, the CDR3 has a length of 13 residues. Only the CDR3 region is kept as DNA, spanning 39 bases read in frame from base 1. V is pared back by 4 bases and J by 8 bases, with 12 bases lying between the germline termini. CDR1 and CDR2, looked up from the germline V gene, are SGHDN and FVKESK. To prepare the library, 5' RACE was applied. The instrument was a NextSeq 500. The TCR library protocol attached unique molecular identifiers to individual cDNA molecules to correct for sequencing error and PCR bias. TCR alpha and beta chains were both sequenced, and the abundances of alpha and beta sequences in each sample were closely correlated with each other. Concerning the study's data processing: Decombinator V4 was used to perform V gene, J gene and CDR3 annotation of TCR sequences. Expanded TCRs were defined as changing significantly between any two time points under a Poisson model with p below 0.0001. TCR abundances were normalised to the total number of TCRs sequenced per sample and were expressed as counts per million. TRAV1-2 paired with TRAJ12, TRAJ20 or TRAJ33 defined MAIT TCRs, while TRAV10 paired with TRAJ18 defined iNKT TCRs. A search of VDJdb, accessed on 1 November 2021, was run for TCRs annotated to CMV, EBV and SARS-CoV-2, with TCRs annotated for multiple antigens excluded. The raw public reads went through TCRdb reprocessing: fastp at Q25, MiXCR clone calling, in-frame beta chains kept. For every CDR3 protein sequence, its rows merge into one entry that carries the most common genes and DNA. These V and J calls originate from TCRdb's pipeline instead of the authors' own analysis. This sample gives tens of thousands of distinct CDR3 sequences in total; about 6% of them show up just once. About 5.1% of the sample is in the top ten clones.

This sequence uses TRBV14 and TRBJ1-3; the D gene is perhaps TRBD1, on 6 matching bases. The clonotype comes from an adult who was a healthcare worker with PCR-confirmed SARS-CoV-2 infection or an uninfected control (not recorded which). The specimen was whole blood. The CDR3 region has the sequence CASSLTGIYTIYF. DNA sequence: TGTGCCAGCAGCCTTACAGGGATATACACCATATATTTT. With all but the CDR3 taken from the reference TRBV14 and TRBJ1-3 genes, the full variable domain is: EAGVTQFPSHSVIEKGQTVTLRCDPISGHDNLYWYRRVMGKEIKFLLHFVKESKQDESGMPNNRFLAERTGGTYSTLKVQPAELEDSGVYFCASSLTGIYTIYFGEGSWLTVV.